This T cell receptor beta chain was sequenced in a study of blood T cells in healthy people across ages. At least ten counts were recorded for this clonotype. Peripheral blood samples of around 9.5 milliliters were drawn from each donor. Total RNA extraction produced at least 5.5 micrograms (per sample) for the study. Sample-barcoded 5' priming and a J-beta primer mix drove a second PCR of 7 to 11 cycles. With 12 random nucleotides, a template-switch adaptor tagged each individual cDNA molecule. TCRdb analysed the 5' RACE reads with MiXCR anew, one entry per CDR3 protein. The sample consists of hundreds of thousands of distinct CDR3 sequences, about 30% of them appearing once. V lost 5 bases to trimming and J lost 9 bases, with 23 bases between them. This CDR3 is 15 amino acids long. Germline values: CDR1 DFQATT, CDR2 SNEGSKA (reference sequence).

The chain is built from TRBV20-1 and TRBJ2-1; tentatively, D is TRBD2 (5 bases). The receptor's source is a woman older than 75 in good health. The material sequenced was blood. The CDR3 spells CSAPDGFPMAGEQFF. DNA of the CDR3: TGCAGTGCTCCTGACGGTTTTCCAATGGCGGGTGAGCAGTTCTTC.